This TCR beta chain was identified during a study of T cell responses to AZD1222 COVID-19 vaccine. Regarding this clone: Its antigen is unknown.

CDR3 length: 14 residues. Germline-derived CDR1 and CDR2 are SGHDT and YYEEEE. V was pared by 4 bases and J by 1 base, with 12 bases between. Some clones are missing from TCRdb's copy, which holds only in-frame ones; the method was immunoSEQ multiplex PCR. The sample comprises about 120,000 clones, more than 75% of which are singletons, and around 9.4% rests with the top ten. Study-wide results and limits: Clonal diversity may have been underestimated, and the donors were mostly white British, with more females than males.

The chain is built from TRBV5-6 and TRBJ2-7; a possible D gene is TRBD2 (5 bases). The clonotype originates from an adult in good health. The input for sequencing was peripheral blood, taken on day 0 of AZD1222 vaccination. The CDR3 DNA is TGTGCCAGCAGCCCGGGATCCCTATCCTACGAGCAGTACTTC. It specifies CASSPGSLSYEQYF.